Below, one TCR beta chain is given with its context. These data belong to a study of blood T cell repertoires in COVID-19. Study background: Sites across the United States, Italy and Spain contributed samples from acute and convalescent COVID-19. From T cells, B-cell-depleted T cells, or PBMCs came the material, which was cDNA or gDNA.

Authors' processing steps: Estimated nucleated cell counts came from reference gene primer amplification. TCRdb's table, derived via immunoSEQ multiplex PCR, lists solely in-frame clones and lacks some. That table furnishes V, J and clone size, whereas the DNA furnished D and trimming. The sample consists of a few hundred thousand clones, roughly 84% of them appearing once. Germline V gene data show CDR1 as KGHDR and CDR2 as SFDVKD. The CDR3 length is 16 residues. V trimming: 3 bases; J trimming: 1 base; junction bases outside the gene matches: 4. The sequenced material came from peripheral blood. This receptor was taken from a woman aged 18-29 years with acute or convalescent COVID-19. The J gene is TRBJ2-3, the V gene TRBV24-1, with TRBD1 identical over 9 bases. The CDR3: CATSDPGTGRTDTQYF. CDR3 DNA sequence: TGTGCCACCAGTGATCCGGGGACAGGGCGCACAGATACGCAGTATTTT.